Listed below are T cell receptor beta chains from one sample, sequenced in a study of OX40 agonist ivuxolimab in advanced cancers. Sequencing was performed with immunoSEQ multiplex PCR; in TCRdb, only in-frame clones are kept and a portion is missing. This table holds 65,000 to 70,000 clones, 70% to 85% found once. The sequences come from CD4+ or CD8+ T cells sorted from blood, collected in a trial of the OX40 agonist ivuxolimab. The origin of the receptors is an adult with an advanced solid tumor such as melanoma, head and neck, liver or kidney cancer. Each CDR3 is given with its conserved first and last residue. Each record gives: clone size, J gene, D gene, V gene, CDR3 protein, CDR3 DNA. D genes are given only for firm matches. A row's size may be missing; if present it is once, few, many or a size class.

>.|TRBJ2-3|.|TRBV5-1
CASSLFGGGTDTQYF
TGCGCCAGCAGCTTGTTCGGGGGCGGCACAGATACGCAGTATTTT
>.|TRBJ1-1|TRBD1|TRBV6-1
CAGDRGTEAFF
TGTGCCGGCGACAGGGGAACTGAAGCTTTCTTT
>.|TRBJ2-6|.|TRBV19
CASSRDFPSSGANVLTF
TGTGCCAGTAGTCGGGACTTTCCGAGCTCTGGGGCCAACGTCCTGACTTTC
>once|TRBJ1-1|.|TRBV7-9
CASSGGGYTEAFF
TGTGCCAGCAGCGGAGGGGGGTACACTGAAGCTTTCTTT
>once|TRBJ2-5|TRBD2|TRBV7-9
CASSLTSGGQETQYF
TGTGCCAGCAGCTTGACTAGCGGGGGCCAAGAGACCCAGTACTTC
>once|TRBJ2-5|TRBD2|TRBV18
CASSPLGLAGVETQYF
TGTGCCAGCTCACCCCTGGGACTAGCGGGGGTCGAGACCCAGTACTTC
>.|TRBJ2-7|TRBD2|TRBV28
CASSSPGGGHREQYF
TGTGCCAGCAGTTCGCCCGGGGGGGGGCATCGCGAGCAGTACTTC
>.|TRBJ2-1|.|TRBV6-6
CASRPGQGGNEQFF
TGTGCCAGCAGACCGGGTCAGGGGGGGAATGAGCAGTTCTTC
>few|TRBJ2-7|.|TRBV19
CASSTYGAYEQYF
TGTGCCAGTAGTACGTACGGGGCTTACGAGCAGTACTTC
>.|TRBJ2-4|TRBD1|TRBV19
CASILQGAGAKNIQYF
TGTGCCAGTATCTTACAGGGGGCTGGTGCCAAAAACATTCAGTACTTC
>.|TRBJ1-4|.|TRBV30
CAGRQPYGEKLFF
TGTGCCGGACGACAGCCTTATGGCGAAAAACTGTTTTTT
>.|TRBJ2-7|TRBD2|TRBV28
CASSSGGAASSYEQYF
TGTGCCAGCAGTTCGGGGGGGGCCGCATCTTCCTACGAGCAGTACTTC
>.|TRBJ1-3|.|TRBV7-6
CASSLGTVSGNTIYF
TGTGCCAGCAGCTTAGGGACAGTGTCTGGAAACACCATATATTTT
>.|TRBJ1-2|.|TRBV7-2
CASSRDGTTYGYTF
TGTGCCAGCAGCCGGGACGGAACAACCTATGGCTACACCTTC
>once|TRBJ2-1|.|TRBV5-1
CASSLSGDNEQFF
TGCGCCAGCAGCTTGAGTGGGGACAATGAGCAGTTCTTC
>once|TRBJ2-7|TRBD2|TRBV7-2
CASSFFTSGRGSYEQYF
TGTGCCAGCAGCTTCTTCACTAGCGGGAGGGGATCCTACGAGCAGTACTTC
>.|TRBJ2-5|.|TRBV15
CATSSHREPQETQYF
TGTGCCACCAGCAGTCACAGGGAGCCGCAAGAGACCCAGTACTTC
>once|TRBJ1-2|.|TRBV4-1
CASSQGTLKSGYTF
TGCGCCAGCAGCCAAGGGACTCTGAAGAGTGGCTACACCTTC
>.|TRBJ2-3|.|TRBV28
CASSTGSSTDTQYF
TGTGCCAGCAGTACCGGTTCTAGCACAGATACGCAGTATTTT
>.|TRBJ2-7|.|TRBV5-3
CACGRRGSYEQYF
TGTGCCTGTGGAAGAAGGGGATCCTACGAGCAGTACTTC
>.|TRBJ1-2|.|TRBV7-3
CASSPQGGGGHGYTF
TGTGCCAGCAGCCCCCAGGGAGGAGGCGGGCATGGCTACACCTTC
>once|TRBJ1-4|TRBD1|TRBV18
CASSRDRDNEKLFF
TGTGCCAGCTCAAGGGACAGGGATAATGAAAAACTGTTTTTT
>.|TRBJ1-5|.|TRBV19
CASSPTGRQNQPQHF
TGTGCCAGTAGCCCGACGGGACGGCAGAATCAGCCCCAGCATTTT
>.|TRBJ2-2|.|TRBV10-1
CASSRALTGELFF
TGCGCCAGCAGCCGGGCCCTAACCGGGGAGCTGTTTTTT
>.|TRBJ2-5|.|TRBV18
CASSTQETQYF
TGTGCCAGCTCAACCCAAGAGACCCAGTACTTC
>.|TRBJ1-5|TRBD1|TRBV27
CASSLSGTGGLYSNQPQHF
TGTGCCAGCAGTTTATCTGGGACAGGGGGCCTCTATAGCAATCAGCCCCAGCATTTT
>once|TRBJ2-2|.|TRBV7-9
CASSLRRHNTGELFF
TGTGCCAGCAGCTTAAGGAGACATAACACCGGGGAGCTGTTTTTT
>.|TRBJ1-2|.|TRBV4-3
CASSQDLSKNYGYTF
TGCGCCAGCAGCCAAGATCTCAGCAAGAACTATGGCTACACCTTC
>.|TRBJ2-2|.|TRBV4-1
CASSQLLYRAPRGELFF
TGCGCCAGCAGCCAACTCCTTTACCGGGCCCCCCGCGGGGAGCTGTTTTTT
>.|TRBJ1-5|.|TRBV2
CASGRTRDNQPQHF
TGTGCCAGCGGTCGGACTCGAGACAATCAGCCCCAGCATTTT
>.|TRBJ2-1|.|TRBV10-3
CAISESAVDEQFF
TGTGCCATCAGTGAGTCGGCCGTCGATGAGCAGTTCTTC
>.|TRBJ1-5|.|TRBV5-8
CASSLDVGNQPQHF
TGTGCCAGCAGCCTGGACGTGGGCAATCAGCCCCAGCATTTT
>.|TRBJ2-7|.|TRBV28
CASSTPGVAVEYEQYF
TGTGCCAGCAGTACCCCGGGGGTAGCGGTAGAATACGAGCAGTACTTC
>.|TRBJ2-1|TRBD2|TRBV19
CASSPEGLAGGSSPGEQFF
TGTGCCAGTAGTCCCGAGGGACTAGCGGGAGGTAGCTCCCCTGGTGAGCAGTTCTTC
>.|TRBJ2-7|.|TRBV5-1
CASSLDNFYEQYF
TGCGCCAGCAGCTTGGACAACTTCTACGAGCAGTACTTC
>.|TRBJ1-4|TRBD1|TRBV6-5
CASRRQGDNEKLFF
TGTGCCAGCAGGAGACAGGGAGATAATGAAAAACTGTTTTTT
>few|TRBJ1-3|.|TRBV6-6
CATRRGRGNTIYF
TGTGCCACACGGCGGGGGAGGGGAAACACCATATATTTT
>.|TRBJ2-6|.|TRBV28
CASSVHSGANVLTF
TGTGCCAGCAGCGTACACTCTGGGGCCAACGTCCTGACTTTC
>.|TRBJ1-2|TRBD1|TRBV6-5
CASSPLLDRGGGYTF
TGTGCCAGCAGCCCTCTCCTGGACAGGGGTGGAGGCTACACCTTC
>.|TRBJ1-1|.|TRBV29-1
CSVVGEEAEAFF
TGCAGCGTTGTTGGGGAAGAGGCTGAAGCTTTCTTT
>few|TRBJ1-5|TRBD1|TRBV4-2
CASSRDSGQPQHF
TGTGCCAGCAGCCGGGACAGCGGTCAGCCCCAGCATTTT
>.|TRBJ2-7|.|TRBV10-3
CAISEGDSTAGYEQYF
TGTGCCATCAGTGAAGGGGACTCCACTGCTGGGTACGAGCAGTACTTC
>.|TRBJ1-2|.|TRBV7-2
CASSSGPSTNYGYTF
TGTGCCAGCAGCTCGGGACCGTCTACTAACTATGGCTACACCTTC
>.|TRBJ2-3|.|TRBV7-3
CASSLLGFTDTQYF
TGTGCCAGCAGCTTACTTGGTTTCACAGATACGCAGTATTTT
>.|TRBJ2-3|.|TRBV1
CTSSQSPLAGVLTDTQYF
TGCACCAGCAGCCAATCCCCCCTAGCGGGGGTGCTCACAGATACGCAGTATTTT
>.|TRBJ2-7|.|TRBV28
CASSYEQYF
TGTGCCAGCAGTTACGAGCAGTACTTC
>.|TRBJ2-3|TRBD2|TRBV7-2
CASSFTSGSRTDTQYF
TGTGCCAGCAGCTTTACTAGCGGGAGTCGCACAGATACGCAGTATTTT
>.|TRBJ2-5|.|TRBV30
CAWSPTFDEAQYF
TGTGCCTGGAGCCCGACATTCGACGAGGCCCAGTACTTC
>.|TRBJ1-1|.|TRBV5-6
CASSFFHWQGNTEAFF
TGTGCCAGCAGCTTCTTCCATTGGCAGGGAAACACTGAAGCTTTCTTT
>.|TRBJ1-5|.|TRBV27
CASRGWGSNQPQHF
TGTGCCAGCAGGGGATGGGGGAGCAATCAGCCCCAGCATTTT
>.|TRBJ2-4|TRBD2|TRBV7-2
CASSLATGLANIQYF
TGTGCCAGCAGCTTAGCCACGGGACTAGCTAACATTCAGTACTTC